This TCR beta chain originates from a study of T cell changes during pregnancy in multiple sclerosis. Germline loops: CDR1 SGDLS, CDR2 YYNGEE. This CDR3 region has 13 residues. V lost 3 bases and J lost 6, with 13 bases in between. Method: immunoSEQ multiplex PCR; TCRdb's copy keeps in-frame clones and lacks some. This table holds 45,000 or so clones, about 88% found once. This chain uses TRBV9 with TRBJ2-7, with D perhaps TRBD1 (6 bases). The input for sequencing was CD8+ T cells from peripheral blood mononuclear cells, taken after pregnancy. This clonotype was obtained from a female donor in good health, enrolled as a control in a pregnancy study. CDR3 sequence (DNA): TGTGCCAGCAGCGCCTACACAGGGCCCGAGCAGTACTTC. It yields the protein CASSAYTGPEQYF. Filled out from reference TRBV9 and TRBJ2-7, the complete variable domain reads DSGVTQTPKHLITATGQRVTLRCSPRSGDLSVYWYQQSLDQGLQFLIQYYNGEERAKGNILERFSAQQFPDLHSELNLSSLELGDSALYFCASSAYTGPEQYFGPGTRLTVT.